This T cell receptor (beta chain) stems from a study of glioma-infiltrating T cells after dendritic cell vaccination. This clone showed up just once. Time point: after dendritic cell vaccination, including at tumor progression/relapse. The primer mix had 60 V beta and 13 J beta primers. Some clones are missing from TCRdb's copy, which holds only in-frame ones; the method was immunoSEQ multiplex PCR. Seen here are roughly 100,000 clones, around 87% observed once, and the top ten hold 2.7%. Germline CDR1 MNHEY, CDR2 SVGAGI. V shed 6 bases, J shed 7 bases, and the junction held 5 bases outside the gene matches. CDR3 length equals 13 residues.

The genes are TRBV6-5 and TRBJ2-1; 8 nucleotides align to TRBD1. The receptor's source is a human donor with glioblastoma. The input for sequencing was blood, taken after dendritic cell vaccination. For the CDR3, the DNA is TGTGCCAGCAGCCGAAACAGGGGGAATGAGCAGTTCTTC. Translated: CASSRNRGNEQFF.